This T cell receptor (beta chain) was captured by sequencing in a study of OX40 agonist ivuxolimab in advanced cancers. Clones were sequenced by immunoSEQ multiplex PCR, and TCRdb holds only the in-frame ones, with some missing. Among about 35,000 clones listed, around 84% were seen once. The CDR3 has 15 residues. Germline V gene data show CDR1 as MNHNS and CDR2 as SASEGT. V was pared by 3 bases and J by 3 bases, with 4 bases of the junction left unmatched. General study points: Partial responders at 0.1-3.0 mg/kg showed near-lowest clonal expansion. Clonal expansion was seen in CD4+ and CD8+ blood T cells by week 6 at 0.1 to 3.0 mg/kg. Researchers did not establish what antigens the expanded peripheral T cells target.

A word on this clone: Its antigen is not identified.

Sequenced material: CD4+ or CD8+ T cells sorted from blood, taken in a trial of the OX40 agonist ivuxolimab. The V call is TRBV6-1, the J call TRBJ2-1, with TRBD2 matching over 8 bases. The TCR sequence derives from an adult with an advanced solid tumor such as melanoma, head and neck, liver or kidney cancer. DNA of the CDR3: TGTGCCAGCAGTGAGTTAGCGGGGAACTACAATGAGCAGTTCTTC. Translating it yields CASSELAGNYNEQFF.